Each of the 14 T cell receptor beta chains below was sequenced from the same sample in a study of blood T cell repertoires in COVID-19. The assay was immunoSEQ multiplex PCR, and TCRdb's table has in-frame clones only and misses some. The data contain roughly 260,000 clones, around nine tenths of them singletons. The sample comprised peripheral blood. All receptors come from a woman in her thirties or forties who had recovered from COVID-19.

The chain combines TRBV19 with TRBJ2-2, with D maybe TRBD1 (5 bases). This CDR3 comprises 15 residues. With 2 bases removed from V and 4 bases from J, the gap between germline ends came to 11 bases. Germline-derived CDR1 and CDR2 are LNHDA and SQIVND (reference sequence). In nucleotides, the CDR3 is TGTGCCAGTAGTATAAGGCAGGGTGGCACCGGGGAGCTGTTTTTT. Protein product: CASSIRQGGTGELFF.

The CDR3 region is CASSLQAGRKWYF. The CDR3 DNA reads TGCGCCAGCAGCTTGCAGGCAGGGAGGAAGTGGTACTTC. The gene calls are TRBV5-1 and TRBJ2-4, with D possibly being TRBD2 (6 bases). The germline V and J ends were trimmed by 1 base and 15 bases, with 17 bases remaining between them. CDR1 and CDR2 from the germline V gene are SGHRS and YFSETQ. CDR3 size: 13 residues.

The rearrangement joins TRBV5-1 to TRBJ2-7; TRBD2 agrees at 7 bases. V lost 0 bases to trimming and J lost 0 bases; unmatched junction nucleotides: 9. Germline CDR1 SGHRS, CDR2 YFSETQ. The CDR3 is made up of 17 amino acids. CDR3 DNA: TGCGCCAGCAGCTTGGCCCGGGCTAGCGGCACCTCCTACGAGCAGTACTTC. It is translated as CASSLARASGTSYEQYF.

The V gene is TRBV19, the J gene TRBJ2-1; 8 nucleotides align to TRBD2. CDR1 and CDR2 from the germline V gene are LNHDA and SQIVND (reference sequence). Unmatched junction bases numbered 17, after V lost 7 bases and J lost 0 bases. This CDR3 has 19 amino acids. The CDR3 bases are TGTGCCAGTACATACTTTGATAGCGGGAACGGGAGCTCCTACAATGAGCAGTTCTTC. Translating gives CASTYFDSGNGSSYNEQFF.

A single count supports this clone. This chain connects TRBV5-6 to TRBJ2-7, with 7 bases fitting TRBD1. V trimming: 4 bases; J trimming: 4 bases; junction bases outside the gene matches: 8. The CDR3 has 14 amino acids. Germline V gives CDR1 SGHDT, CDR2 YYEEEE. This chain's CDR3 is CASSLGQVVYEQYF. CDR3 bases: TGTGCCAGCAGCCTTGGACAGGTAGTGTACGAGCAGTACTTC.

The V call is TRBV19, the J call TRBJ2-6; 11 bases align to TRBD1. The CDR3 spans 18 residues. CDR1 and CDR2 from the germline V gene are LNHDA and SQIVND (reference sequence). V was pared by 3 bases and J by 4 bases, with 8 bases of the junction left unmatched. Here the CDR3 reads CASSIRTGGESGANVLTF. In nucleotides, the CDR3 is TGTGCCAGTAGTATTCGGACAGGGGGCGAGTCGGGGGCCAACGTCCTGACTTTC.

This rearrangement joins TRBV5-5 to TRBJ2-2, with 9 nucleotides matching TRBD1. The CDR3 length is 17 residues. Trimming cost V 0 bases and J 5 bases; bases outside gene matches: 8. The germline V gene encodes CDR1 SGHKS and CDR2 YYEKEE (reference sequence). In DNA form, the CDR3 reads TGTGCCAGCAGCTTGGACCCACAGGGGGCAGTGACCGGGGAGCTGTTTTTT. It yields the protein CASSLDPQGAVTGELFF.

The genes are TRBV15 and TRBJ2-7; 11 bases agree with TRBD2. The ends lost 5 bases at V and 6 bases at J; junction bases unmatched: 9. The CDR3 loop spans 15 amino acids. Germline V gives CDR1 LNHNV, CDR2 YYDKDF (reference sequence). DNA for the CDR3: TGTGCCACCAGCGATCCGACTAGCGGGGTGGGCGAGCAGTACTTC. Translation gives CATSDPTSGVGEQYF.

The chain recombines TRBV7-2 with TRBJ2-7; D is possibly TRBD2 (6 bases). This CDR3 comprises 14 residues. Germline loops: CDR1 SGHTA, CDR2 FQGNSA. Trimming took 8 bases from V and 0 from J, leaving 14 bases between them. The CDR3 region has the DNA TGTGCCAGCGCCCCGGGGGTTAGCTCCTACGAGCAGTACTTC. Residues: CASAPGVSSYEQYF.

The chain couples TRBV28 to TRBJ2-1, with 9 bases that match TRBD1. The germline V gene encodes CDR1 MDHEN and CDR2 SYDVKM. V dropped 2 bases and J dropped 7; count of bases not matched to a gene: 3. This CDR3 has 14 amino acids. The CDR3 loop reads CASSLTGGWNEQFF. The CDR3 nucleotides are TGTGCCAGCAGTTTAACAGGGGGCTGGAATGAGCAGTTCTTC.

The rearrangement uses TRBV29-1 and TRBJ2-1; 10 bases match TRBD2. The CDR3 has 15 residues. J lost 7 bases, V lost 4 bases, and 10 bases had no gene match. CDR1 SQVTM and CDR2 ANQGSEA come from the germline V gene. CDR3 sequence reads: CSVVGSGGAWNEQFF. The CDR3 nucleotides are TGCAGCGTTGTAGGGAGCGGGGGGGCTTGGAATGAGCAGTTCTTC.

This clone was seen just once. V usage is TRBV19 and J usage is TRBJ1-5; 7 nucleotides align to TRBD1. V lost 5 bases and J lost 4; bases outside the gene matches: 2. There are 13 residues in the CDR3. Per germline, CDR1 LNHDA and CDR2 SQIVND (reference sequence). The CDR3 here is CASSSGQNQPQHF. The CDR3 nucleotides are TGTGCCAGTAGTTCGGGACAGAATCAGCCCCAGCATTTT.

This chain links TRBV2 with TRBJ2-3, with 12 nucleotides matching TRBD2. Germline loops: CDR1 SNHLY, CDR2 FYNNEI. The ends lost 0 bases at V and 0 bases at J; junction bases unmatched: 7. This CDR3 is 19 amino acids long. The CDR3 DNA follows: TGTGCCAGCAGTGAAGCTGAGGGACTAGCGGGCTTAAGCACAGATACGCAGTATTTT. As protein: CASSEAEGLAGLSTDTQYF.

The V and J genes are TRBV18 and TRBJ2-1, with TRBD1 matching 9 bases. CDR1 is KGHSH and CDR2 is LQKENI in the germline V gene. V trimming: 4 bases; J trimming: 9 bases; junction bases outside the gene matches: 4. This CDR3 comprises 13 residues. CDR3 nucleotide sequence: TGTGCCAGCTCACAGGACAGGGGAGGTGAGCAGTTCTTC. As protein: CASSQDRGGEQFF.